The 21 T cell receptor beta chains listed next were all sequenced from one sample in a study of cytomegalovirus exposure and HLA in healthy donors. In the PCR, 60 Vbeta and 13 Jbeta primers were used. The repertoire was sequenced with immunoSEQ multiplex PCR; TCRdb's copy has only in-frame clones and lacks some. The data contain fewer than 200,000 clones, roughly 80% of them seen just once; the ten biggest clones take up about 0.8%. The sequenced material came from PBMCs. These receptors were collected from a woman aged 18 to 35 in good health and CMV-seronegative.

V usage is TRBV27 and J usage is TRBJ2-3, with 7 bases fitting TRBD2. There are 14 residues in the CDR3. Germline-derived CDR1 and CDR2 are MNHEY and SMNVEV (reference sequence). The trim removed 2 bases at V and 1 base at J, leaving 0 bases unmatched. The CDR3 reads CASSLAGGTDTQYF. The CDR3 DNA reads TGTGCCAGCAGTTTAGCGGGAGGCACAGATACGCAGTATTTT.

The chain is built from TRBV11-2 and TRBJ1-2, with a tentative D call TRBD1 (6 bases). V lost 2 bases to trimming and J lost 6 bases, with 19 bases between them. CDR1 is SGHAT and CDR2 is FQNNGV in the germline V gene. This CDR3 is built from 16 residues. CDR3 loop: CASSLRSGTHGDGYTF. CDR3 DNA: TGTGCCAGCAGCTTACGTTCCGGGACACACGGCGATGGCTACACCTTC.

V gene TRBV6-1 combines with J gene TRBJ2-3; perhaps TRBD2 as D (5 bases). The CDR3 contains 15 residues. Per germline, CDR1 MNHNS and CDR2 SASEGT. The V gene lost 7 bases and the J gene lost 2 bases, with 16 bases spanning the gap. As DNA, the CDR3 is TGTGCCAGCACCCCTCGGGGTAGGGTCACAGATACGCAGTATTTT. This translates into CASTPRGRVTDTQYF.

The rearrangement links TRBV30 to TRBJ2-1, with D perhaps TRBD2 (6 bases). Germline V lookup: CDR1 GTSNPN, CDR2 SVGIG (reference sequence). The CDR3 sequence is 15 residues long. V was shortened by 0 bases and J by 2 bases, with 11 bases between the two germline ends. CDR3 in DNA: TGTGCCTGGAGTGTACGCGGGGCCACCTACAATGAGCAGTTCTTC. This translates into CAWSVRGATYNEQFF.

The sample holds one count of this clone. This sequence joins TRBV4-3 and TRBJ2-3; D remains ambiguous. Germline assignment: CDR1 LGHNA and CDR2 YSLEER. The CDR3 extends over 14 amino acids. Trimming took off 0 bases at V and 4 bases at J, with 8 bases between the two ends. The CDR3 DNA sequence: TGCGCCAGCAGCCAAGATTGGGCAGCAGATACGCAGTATTTT. Its translation: CASSQDWAADTQYF.

The chain combines TRBV9 with TRBJ2-1; 14 bases align to TRBD2. Trimming at V came to 4 bases and at J to 7 bases, leaving 7 bases not matched to a gene. This CDR3 is built from 16 residues. Germline V gives CDR1 SGDLS, CDR2 YYNGEE. CDR3 sequence: CASSSRLAGGSNEQFF. CDR3 nucleotides: TGTGCCAGCAGCTCCCGACTAGCGGGAGGGAGTAATGAGCAGTTCTTC. Filled out from reference TRBV9 and TRBJ2-1, the complete variable domain reads DSGVTQTPKHLITATGQRVTLRCSPRSGDLSVYWYQQSLDQGLQFLIQYYNGEERAKGNILERFSAQQFPDLHSELNLSSLELGDSALYFCASSSRLAGGSNEQFFGPGTRLTVL.

This sequence joins TRBV7-9 and TRBJ2-7; 7 bases match TRBD2. Trimming took 9 bases from V and 3 from J; bases not matched to a gene: 2. Germline assignment: CDR1 SEHNR and CDR2 FQNEAQ (reference sequence). The CDR3 length is 11 residues. The CDR3 protein is CARGLSYEQYF. In nucleotides, the CDR3 is TGTGCCAGGGGACTAAGCTACGAGCAGTACTTC.

This chain connects TRBV4-2 to TRBJ2-6; a possible D gene is TRBD2 (5 bases). Trimming pared 1 base from V and 4 bases from J, leaving 11 bases between. The germline CDR1 and CDR2 sequences are LGHNA and YNFKEQ. The CDR3 is 16 residues long. The CDR3 protein is CASSQGTGRGANVLTF. The CDR3 nucleotides read TGTGCCAGCAGCCAAGGGACTGGGAGAGGGGCCAACGTCCTGACTTTC.

The J gene is TRBJ1-6, the V gene TRBV6-6; D remains ambiguous. The V gene lost 0 bases and the J gene lost 8 bases, with 11 bases spanning the gap. The CDR3 extends over 15 amino acids. The germline V gene encodes CDR1 MNHNY and CDR2 SVGAGI (reference sequence). The CDR3 DNA sequence: TGTGCCAGCAGTTACTCCGGAGAATGGGATTCACCCCTCCACTTT. Amino acids: CASSYSGEWDSPLHF.

The chain uses TRBV18 and TRBJ2-2; TRBD2 matches 14 bases. Trimming took 2 bases from V and 8 from J; bases not matched to a gene: 16. This CDR3 spans 20 amino acids. Germline V lookup: CDR1 KGHSH, CDR2 LQKENI. The CDR3 DNA reads TGTGCCAGCTCACCAGCCGGGACTAGCGGGAGTTTGGTTACGTCGGGGGAGCTGTTTTTT. Its protein product is CASSPAGTSGSLVTSGELFF.

The chain has TRBV25-1 and TRBJ1-5, with D perhaps matching TRBD1 (5 bases). Looked up from germline, CDR1 is MGHDK and CDR2 is SYGVNS. This CDR3 contains 14 residues. Trimming left V 3 bases short and J 6 bases short, with 12 bases between. The DNA for the CDR3 is TGTGCCAGCAGTGAGGGAGGGGAGTCTCAGCCCCAGCATTTT. Amino acid sequence: CASSEGGESQPQHF.

This clone was found once. The V and J genes are TRBV23-1 and TRBJ2-5; the match to TRBD2 covers 8 bases. TRBV23-1 is an ORF for which the function is uncertain. The CDR3 is made up of 20 amino acids. J was trimmed by 4 bases and V by 5 bases; bases with no gene match: 24. DNA of the CDR3: TGCGCCAGCAGTAACCCTACACGGGGAGCAGCGGGGGATGGGGTAGAGACCCAGTACTTC. Its translation is CASSNPTRGAAGDGVETQYF.

The chain employs TRBV9 and TRBJ2-7, with TRBD2 matching over 11 bases. Germline-derived CDR1 and CDR2 are SGDLS and YYNGEE. Losses at the gene ends were 3 bases for V and 4 bases for J; bases not matched to a gene: 6. The CDR3 contains 15 residues. The CDR3 here is CASSARLAGPYEQYF. In nucleotides, the CDR3 is TGTGCCAGCAGCGCGAGACTAGCGGGACCATACGAGCAGTACTTC.

The J gene is TRBJ2-2, the V gene TRBV5-1; 8 nucleotides align to TRBD1. The V and J ends lost 2 bases and 6 bases, in that order; junction bases with no gene match: 3. This CDR3 spans 14 amino acids. Germline assignment: CDR1 SGHRS and CDR2 YFSETQ. The DNA for the CDR3 is TGCGCCAGCAGCTTAACAGGGGGATCCGGGGAGCTGTTTTTT. Translated: CASSLTGGSGELFF.

The chain links TRBV5-4 to TRBJ2-3; 9 bases fit TRBD2. V was clipped by 4 bases and J by 1 base; unmatched bases: 10. Germline V gene lookup returns CDR1 SGHNT and CDR2 YYREEE (reference sequence). The CDR3 has 17 residues. CDR3 in DNA: TGTGCCAGCAGCCCGGGGGTCCGGACTAGCGGCACAGATACGCAGTATTTT. Translating it yields CASSPGVRTSGTDTQYF.

The chain links TRBV10-3 to TRBJ1-4; D unclear. CDR3 size: 13 residues. The germline V gene has CDR1 ENHRY and CDR2 SYGVKD. The V gene lost 1 base and the J gene lost 7 bases, with 7 bases spanning the gap. CDR3 nucleotide sequence: TGTGCCATCAGTGAGTTACGGGGTGAAAAACTGTTTTTT. Its translation is CAISELRGEKLFF.

V and J are TRBV6-5 and TRBJ2-7, with D perhaps TRBD1 (5 bases). Trimming took off 5 bases at V and 4 bases at J, with 18 bases between the two ends. Looked up from germline, CDR1 is MNHEY and CDR2 is SVGAGI. This CDR3 contains 15 residues. This CDR3 is CASSIDRGPFYEQYF. DNA for the CDR3: TGTGCCAGCAGTATAGACAGAGGCCCTTTTTACGAGCAGTACTTC.

The J gene is TRBJ2-7, the V gene TRBV4-3; TRBD2 matches 11 bases. V shed 0 bases, J shed 2 bases, and the junction held 0 bases outside the gene matches. This CDR3 contains 15 residues. The germline V gene has CDR1 LGHNA and CDR2 YSLEER. CDR3 bases: TGCGCCAGCAGCCAAGATAGCGGGAGGGCCTACGAGCAGTACTTC. Translating gives CASSQDSGRAYEQYF.

This chain uses TRBV7-3 with TRBJ2-4; D might be TRBD2 (5 bases). CDR3 length: 13 amino acids. Germline V gives CDR1 SGHTA, CDR2 FQGTGA. Trimming left V 5 bases short and J 3 bases short, with 8 bases between. The CDR3 is CASSPGDKNIQYF. The CDR3, as DNA: TGTGCCAGCAGCCCCGGGGACAAAAACATTCAGTACTTC.

The chain joins TRBV7-9 to TRBJ1-2; 8 bases map to TRBD1. With 1 base clipped from V and 2 bases from J, the junction kept 0 bases outside the gene matches. The germline V gene encodes CDR1 SEHNR and CDR2 FQNEAQ (reference sequence). The CDR3 has 14 amino acids. CDR3 sequence (DNA): TGTGCCAGCAGCTTAGGACAGGGGAACTATGGCTACACCTTC. The encoded protein is CASSLGQGNYGYTF.

J is TRBJ2-6 and V is TRBV11-2; D is unclear. This CDR3 contains 15 residues. Germline V gene data show CDR1 as SGHAT and CDR2 as FQNNGV. Trimming took 5 bases from V and 2 from J, leaving 10 bases between them. The CDR3 region has the DNA TGTGCCAGCAGCCCCATACTCGCTGGGGCCAACGTCCTGACTTTC. Protein: CASSPILAGANVLTF.